Presented here are 13 T cell receptor beta chains from one specimen sequenced in a study of T-cell reconstitution after alpha-beta-depleted transplantation in children. A library of TCRbeta sequences, prepared with unique molecular identifiers, was generated. TCRdb passed the PCR reads through MiXCR, listing each CDR3 protein once. The table has 800,000 to 1,000,000 distinct CDR3 sequences, about 29% seen once. The specimen comprised PBMCs, mostly from graft donor cells, sampled 360 days after TCRalphabeta/CD19-depleted stem cell transplant. These receptors originate from a boy younger than two who had a stem cell transplant for SCID, so the T cells may come from the graft donor.

The rearrangement links TRBV20-1 to TRBJ2-1; the D gene is possibly TRBD2 (5 bases). There are 15 residues in the CDR3. The germline V and J ends were trimmed by 3 bases and 7 bases, with 19 bases remaining between them. The germline gives CDR1 DFQATT, CDR2 SNEGSKA (reference sequence). CDR3 protein: CSARGYSGIGNEQFF. CDR3 coding DNA: TGCAGTGCTAGGGGATATTCCGGGATAGGTAATGAGCAGTTCTTC.

This clonotype was seen a handful of times. The chain employs TRBV27 and TRBJ1-3; D possibly corresponds to TRBD1 (5 bases). V dropped 3 bases and J dropped 0 bases, with 12 bases sitting between them. This CDR3 region has 16 residues. Germline assignment: CDR1 MNHEY and CDR2 SMNVEV (reference sequence). In nucleotides, the CDR3 is TGTGCCAGCAGTTTCCGGGGGGGGAGCTCTGGAAACACCATATATTTT. It specifies CASSFRGGSSGNTIYF.

This clonotype has more than one count but fewer than ten. The chain links TRBV4-1 to TRBJ2-7; D is possibly TRBD1 (5 bases). The germline gives CDR1 MGHRA, CDR2 YSYEKL. The germline V and J ends were trimmed by 1 base and 2 bases, with 12 bases remaining between them. This CDR3 has 15 residues. The CDR3 coding sequence is TGCGCCAGCAGCCAAGGGCAGGGAACCACCTACGAGCAGTACTTC. This sequence encodes CASSQGQGTTYEQYF.

This clonotype has just a few counts. The V gene is TRBV12-3 or TRBV12-4, the J gene TRBJ2-7; TRBD1 might be the D (5 bases). With 0 bases removed from V and 6 bases from J, the gap between germline ends came to 9 bases. The CDR3 loop spans 13 amino acids. The CDR3 sequence: CASSLALRGEQYF. The CDR3 DNA is TGTGCCAGCAGTTTAGCGCTAAGGGGCGAGCAGTACTTC.

This clonotype came up many times. V usage is TRBV7-3 and J usage is TRBJ2-1; 8 bases fit TRBD2. The V gene end was trimmed by 5 bases and the J gene end by 3 bases; junction bases not matched to a gene: 6. CDR1 and CDR2 from the germline V gene are SGHTA and FQGTGA. This CDR3 region has 15 residues. The DNA for the CDR3 is TGTGCCAGCAGCCTCAGCGGGGGCCGCTACAATGAGCAGTTCTTC. This encodes CASSLSGGRYNEQFF.

The V and J genes are TRBV4-3 and TRBJ2-6; TRBD1 matches 7 bases. V trimming: 3 bases; J trimming: 2 bases; junction bases outside the gene matches: 4. Germline V gives CDR1 LGHNA, CDR2 YSLEER. There are 16 residues in the CDR3. The CDR3 DNA reads as TGCGCCAGCAGCCAGGTCGGGACAGCTGGGGCCAACGTCCTGACTTTC. Translation gives CASSQVGTAGANVLTF.

This rearrangement joins TRBV7-3 to TRBJ1-1; 8 bases fit TRBD1. The junction had 9 bases not matched to a gene; V was cut back by 1 base and J by 8 bases. CDR1 is SGHTA, CDR2 FQGTGA, per germline. This CDR3 contains 15 residues. For the CDR3, the DNA is TGTGCCAGCAGCTTAAGCGACAGGGGCTGGGGGGAAGCTTTCTTT. Translated, it gives CASSLSDRGWGEAFF.

This sequence joins TRBV28 and TRBJ2-3; TRBD1 matches at 10 bases. CDR3 length equals 15 residues. Germline V gene lookup returns CDR1 MDHEN and CDR2 SYDVKM. J lost 6 bases, V lost 4 bases, and 7 bases had no gene match. In nucleotides, the CDR3 is TGTGCCAGCAGTTCCGGGACAGGGGTGTTGGATACGCAGTATTTT. It encodes CASSSGTGVLDTQYF.

This clonotype has more than one count but fewer than ten. The chain carries TRBV2 and TRBJ2-7, with 9 bases identical to TRBD1. CDR3 length: 15 residues. Trimming removed 7 bases from V and 5 bases from J; junction bases left unmatched: 12. The germline V gene has CDR1 SNHLY and CDR2 FYNNEI. The CDR3 nucleotides are TGTGCCAGCATGCTGGACAGGGGCTTCACTAACGAGCAGTACTTC. Protein product: CASMLDRGFTNEQYF.

This clonotype has a handful of counts. The V and J genes are TRBV5-1 and TRBJ1-6, with 8 positions matching TRBD1. The CDR3 is made up of 16 amino acids. From germline, CDR1 is SGHRS and CDR2 YFSETQ. Trimming took 0 bases from V and 9 from J; bases not matched to a gene: 8. CDR3 region: CASSLEEQGGRSPLHF. Here the CDR3 DNA reads TGCGCCAGCAGCTTGGAAGAACAGGGGGGACGTTCACCCCTCCACTTT.

The chain combines TRBV6-2 or TRBV6-3 with TRBJ2-7; D not resolved. The V gene's germline CDR1 is MNHEY and CDR2 SVGEGT. V gave up 2 bases and J gave up 6 bases, with 8 bases separating them. The CDR3 runs to 12 residues. The CDR3 DNA reads as TGTGCCAGCAGTTACCCGAAAGTCGAGCAGTACTTC. It specifies CASSYPKVEQYF.

The rearrangement joins TRBV5-6 to TRBJ2-1, with TRBD1 identical over 9 bases. The germline V gene encodes CDR1 SGHDT and CDR2 YYEEEE. The CDR3 runs to 12 residues. J lost 14 bases, V lost 1 base, and 4 bases had no gene match. CDR3 sequence reads: CASSLPGQGEFF. In DNA, the CDR3 is TGTGCCAGCAGCTTGCCGGGACAGGGTGAGTTCTTC.

CDR3 sequence (DNA): TGTGCCAGCAGTTTCCAAGGACTAGCGGGGATCACAGATACGCAGTATTTT. This gives the protein CASSFQGLAGITDTQYF. The J gene is TRBJ2-3, the V gene TRBV12-3 or TRBV12-4; 12 positions agree with TRBD2. This CDR3 spans 17 amino acids. V lost 3 bases and J lost 2; bases outside the gene matches: 6.